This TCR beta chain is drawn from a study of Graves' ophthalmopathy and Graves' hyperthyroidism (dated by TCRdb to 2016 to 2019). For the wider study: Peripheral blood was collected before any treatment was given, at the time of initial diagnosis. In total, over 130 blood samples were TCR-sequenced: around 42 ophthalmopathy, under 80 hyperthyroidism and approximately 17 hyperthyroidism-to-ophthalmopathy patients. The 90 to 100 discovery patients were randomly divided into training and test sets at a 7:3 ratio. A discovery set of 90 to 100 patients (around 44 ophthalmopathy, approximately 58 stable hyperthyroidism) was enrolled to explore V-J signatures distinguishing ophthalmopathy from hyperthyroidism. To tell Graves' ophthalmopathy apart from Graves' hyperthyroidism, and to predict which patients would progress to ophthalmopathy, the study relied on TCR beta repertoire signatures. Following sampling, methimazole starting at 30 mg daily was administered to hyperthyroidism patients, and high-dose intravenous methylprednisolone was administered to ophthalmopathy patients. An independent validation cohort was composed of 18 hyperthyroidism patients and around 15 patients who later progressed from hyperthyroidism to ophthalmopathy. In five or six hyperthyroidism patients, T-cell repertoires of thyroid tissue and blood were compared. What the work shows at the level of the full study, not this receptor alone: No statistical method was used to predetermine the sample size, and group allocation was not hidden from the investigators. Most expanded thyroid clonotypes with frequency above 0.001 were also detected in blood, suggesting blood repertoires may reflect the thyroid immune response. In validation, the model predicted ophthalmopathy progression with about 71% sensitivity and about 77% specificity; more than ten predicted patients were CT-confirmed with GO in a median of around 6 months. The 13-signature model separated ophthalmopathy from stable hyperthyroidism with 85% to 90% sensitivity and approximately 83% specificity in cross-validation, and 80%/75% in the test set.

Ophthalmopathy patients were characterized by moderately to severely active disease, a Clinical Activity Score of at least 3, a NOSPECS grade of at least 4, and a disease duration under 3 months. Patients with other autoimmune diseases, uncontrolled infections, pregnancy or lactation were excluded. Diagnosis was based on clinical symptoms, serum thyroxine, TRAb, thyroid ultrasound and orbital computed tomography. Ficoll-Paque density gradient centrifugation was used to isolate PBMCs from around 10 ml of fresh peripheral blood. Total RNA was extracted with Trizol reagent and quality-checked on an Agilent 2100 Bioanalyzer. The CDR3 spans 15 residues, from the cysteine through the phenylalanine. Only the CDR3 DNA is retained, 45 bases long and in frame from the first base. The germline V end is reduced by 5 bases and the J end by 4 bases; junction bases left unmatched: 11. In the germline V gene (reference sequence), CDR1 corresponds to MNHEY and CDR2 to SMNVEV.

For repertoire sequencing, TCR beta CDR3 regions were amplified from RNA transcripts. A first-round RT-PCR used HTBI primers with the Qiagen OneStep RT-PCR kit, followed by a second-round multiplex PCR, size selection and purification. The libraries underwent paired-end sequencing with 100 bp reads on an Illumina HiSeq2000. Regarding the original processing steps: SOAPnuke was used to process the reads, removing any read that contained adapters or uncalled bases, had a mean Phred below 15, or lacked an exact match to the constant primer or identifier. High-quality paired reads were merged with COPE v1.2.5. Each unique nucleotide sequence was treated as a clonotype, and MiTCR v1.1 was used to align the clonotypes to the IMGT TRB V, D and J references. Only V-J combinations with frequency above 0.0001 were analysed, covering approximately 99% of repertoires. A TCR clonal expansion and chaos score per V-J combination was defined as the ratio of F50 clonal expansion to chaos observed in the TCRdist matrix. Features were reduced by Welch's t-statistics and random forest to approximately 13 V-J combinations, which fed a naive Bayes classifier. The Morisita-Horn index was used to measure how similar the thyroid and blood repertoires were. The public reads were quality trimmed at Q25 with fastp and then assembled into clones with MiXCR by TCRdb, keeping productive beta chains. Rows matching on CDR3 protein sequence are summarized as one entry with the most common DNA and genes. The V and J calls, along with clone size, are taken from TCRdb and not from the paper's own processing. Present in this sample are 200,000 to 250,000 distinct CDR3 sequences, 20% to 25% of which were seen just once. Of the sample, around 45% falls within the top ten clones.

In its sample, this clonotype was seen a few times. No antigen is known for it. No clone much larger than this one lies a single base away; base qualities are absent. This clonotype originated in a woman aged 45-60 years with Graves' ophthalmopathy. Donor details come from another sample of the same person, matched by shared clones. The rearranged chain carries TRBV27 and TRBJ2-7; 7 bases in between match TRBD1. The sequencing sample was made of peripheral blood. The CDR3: CASSQLPGQKYEQYF. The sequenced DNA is TGTGCCAGCAGTCAATTGCCGGGACAGAAATACGAGCAGTACTTC.